This T cell receptor beta chain was obtained from a study of blood T cells in healthy people across ages. The CDR3 sequence is 15 residues long. The germline V gene encodes CDR1 MGHRA and CDR2 YSYEKL. Germline trimming cut 6 bases from V and 5 bases from J; bases unmatched to any gene: 12. Alongside a J-beta primer mix, a sample-barcoded 5' primer served in a second PCR lasting about 7 to 11 cycles. TCRdb processed the 5' RACE reads anew with MiXCR; each CDR3 protein has one entry. The profile shows some 930,000 distinct CDR3 sequences, about 27% of them singletons. This clonotype was detected a few times. These data were likewise used in another study, on T cells of mothers and their children. That work states: The study sampled a few healthy Caucasian mothers and their six children.

The V call is TRBV4-1, the J call TRBJ1-1; 7 positions match TRBD1. Sequences were obtained from blood. This TCR was sampled from a woman in her thirties or forties in good health. This CDR3 reads CASRNGARGRTEAFF. The CDR3 nucleotides read TGCGCCAGCAGAAATGGGGCCAGGGGGAGGACTGAAGCTTTCTTT.